The 16 T cell receptor beta chains given below trace back to one sample, sequenced in a study of T cells after yellow fever vaccination (dated by TCRdb to about 2019). Library method: 5' RACE. The sequencing machine was an Illumina HiSeq 2500. TCRdb trimmed public reads at Q25 via fastp, called clones via MiXCR and kept in-frame beta chains. Rows merge per CDR3 protein into single entries with the most common DNA and genes. The sample table lists hundreds of thousands of distinct CDR3 sequences, less than 20% of them with a count of one. The top ten constitute about 13% of the sample. The sample's treatment or condition label, decoded: live attenuated yellow fever vaccine strain. The source was PBMCs, collected 15 days after the yellow fever booster vaccination. These receptors all come from a young man who received the YFV17D yellow fever vaccine.

This chain joins TRBV5-6 and TRBJ2-7; weak D call: TRBD1 (5 bases). The CDR3 sequence is 15 residues long. Germline V gene data show CDR1 as SGHDT and CDR2 as YYEEEE. V was trimmed by 2 bases and J by 3 bases, leaving 15 bases between them. DNA of the CDR3: TGTGCCAGCAGCTTTGGGGCCAGGGATGGCTACGAGCAGTACTTC. This translates into CASSFGARDGYEQYF.

V is TRBV7-9 and J is TRBJ1-1, with D unclear. Trimming pared 3 bases from V and 0 bases from J, leaving 11 bases between. This CDR3 is built from 15 residues. Germline V gives CDR1 SEHNR, CDR2 FQNEAQ (reference sequence). Here the CDR3 DNA reads TGTGCCAGCAGCTTGAAAGACCTAATGAACACTGAAGCTTTCTTT. It translates to CASSLKDLMNTEAFF.

V gene TRBV20-1 combines with J gene TRBJ1-2; 7 bases fit TRBD1. Per germline, CDR1 DFQATT and CDR2 SNEGSKA (reference sequence). J lost 0 bases, V lost 5 bases, and 3 bases had no gene match. The CDR3 consists of 13 residues. The CDR3 sequence: CSAGGTANYGYTF. Written as DNA, the CDR3 is TGCAGTGCTGGAGGGACAGCTAACTATGGCTACACCTTC.

The genes are TRBV15 and TRBJ2-7, with D unresolved. Germline V gives CDR1 LNHNV, CDR2 YYDKDF (reference sequence). V was shortened by 8 bases and J by 4 bases, with 21 bases between the two germline ends. This CDR3 is 15 amino acids long. DNA for the CDR3: TGTGCCACCGGCGTCTCCATAGCAGAAAATTACGAGCAGTACTTC. Amino acid sequence: CATGVSIAENYEQYF. Full variable domain (remainder filled in from reference TRBV15 and TRBJ2-7): DAMVIQNPRYQVTQFGKPVTLSCSQTLNHNVMYWYQQKSSQAPKLLFHYYDKDFNNEADTPDNFQSRRPNTSFCFLDIRSPGLGDTAMYLCATGVSIAENYEQYFGPGTRLTVT.

This clonotype was seen a few times. The chain combines TRBV28 with TRBJ2-5; 7 nucleotides line up with TRBD1. Germline V gene data show CDR1 as MDHEN and CDR2 as SYDVKM. The CDR3 is 15 residues long. The J segment lost 1 base and the V segment lost 6 bases, leaving 8 bases of the junction unmatched. CDR3 sequence (DNA): TGTGCCAGCAGCCAAGACAGGGTGGCCCAAGAGACCCAGTACTTC. Translated: CASSQDRVAQETQYF.

CDR3 loop: CASSWDRPYEQYF. Written as DNA, the CDR3 is TGCGCCAGCAGCTGGGACAGACCCTACGAGCAGTACTTC. The genes are TRBV5-1 and TRBJ2-7, with 7 nucleotides matching TRBD1. Trimming cost V 3 bases and J 2 bases; bases outside gene matches: 2. The CDR3 length is 13 residues. CDR1 and CDR2 (germline): SGHRS, YFSETQ.

This clonotype was found a few times. DNA of the CDR3: TGTGCCAGCAGCTTAGTCCCAGGGCGGGATGGGGCCAACGTCCTGACTTTC. Translation gives CASSLVPGRDGANVLTF. The gene calls are TRBV7-2 and TRBJ2-6; a possible D gene is TRBD2 (6 bases). V was clipped by 1 base and J by 3 bases, with 13 bases between them. The CDR3 length is 17 residues. Germline assignment: CDR1 SGHTA and CDR2 FQGNSA.

The table lists this clonotype with a few counts. The genes are TRBV7-2 and TRBJ2-3; D gene ambiguous. CDR1 and CDR2 (germline): SGHTA, FQGNSA. CDR3 size: 13 residues. Trimming shortened V by 2 bases and J by 5 bases, and 8 bases separated the two germline ends. CDR3 DNA sequence: TGTGCCAGCAGCTTATCAGTTCTAGATACGCAGTATTTT. Translation: CASSLSVLDTQYF.

CDR3 nucleotide sequence: TGTGCCAGCAGTCCCGGCGGACTAGCGGGGAACAATGAGCAGTTCTTC. It specifies CASSPGGLAGNNEQFF. This chain uses TRBV6-2 or TRBV6-3 with TRBJ2-1; 12 bases map to TRBD2. This CDR3 is built from 16 residues. J was trimmed by 5 bases and V by 5 bases; bases with no gene match: 7. Looked up from germline, CDR1 is MNHEY and CDR2 is SVGEGT.

This clonotype occurred once. This chain uses TRBV7-9 with TRBJ2-5, with unresolved D. Germline values: CDR1 SEHNR, CDR2 FQNEAQ (reference sequence). V was shortened by 1 base and J by 12 bases, with 21 bases between the two germline ends. This CDR3 contains 15 residues. CDR3 DNA sequence: TGTGCCAGCAGCTTAGATGGCGGAGTTTATAACACGGAGTACTTC. Its protein is CASSLDGGVYNTEYF.

A few counts support this clonotype. This chain joins TRBV27 and TRBJ2-7; 10 positions agree with TRBD1. The CDR3 covers 13 residues. The V segment lost 6 bases and the J segment 4 bases; nucleotides outside the gene matches: 3. Germline V gene data show CDR1 as MNHEY and CDR2 as SMNVEV (reference sequence). In DNA form, the CDR3 reads TGTGCCAGCAGGGGACAGGGGCGGTACGAGCAGTACTTC. It encodes CASRGQGRYEQYF.

This clonotype was detected only a few times. The chain couples TRBV6-4 to TRBJ2-1, with D perhaps given as TRBD1 or TRBD2 (5 bases each). Looked up from germline, CDR1 is MRHNA and CDR2 is SNTAGT. The V end lost 4 bases, the J end lost 3 bases, and 13 bases lay between the germline ends. The CDR3 runs to 15 residues. This CDR3 reads CASSGGPAGYNEQFF. CDR3 coding DNA: TGTGCCAGCAGTGGGGGACCCGCCGGCTACAATGAGCAGTTCTTC.

CDR3 protein: CSVGTGVLRSTDTQYF. The CDR3 region has the DNA TGCAGCGTTGGGACAGGGGTTTTGAGGAGCACAGATACGCAGTATTTT. This sequence joins TRBV29-1 and TRBJ2-3, with 9 bases matching TRBD1. The CDR3 has 16 residues. The ends lost 4 bases at V and 0 bases at J; junction bases unmatched: 8. Germline values: CDR1 SQVTM, CDR2 ANQGSEA.

V usage is TRBV29-1 and J usage is TRBJ2-3, with D unresolved. This CDR3 has 15 amino acids. Germline V gene sequence: CDR1 SQVTM, CDR2 ANQGSEA. V gave up 1 base and J gave up 0 bases, with 11 bases separating them. CDR3 in amino acids: CSVEGPSQSTDTQYF. The CDR3 region has the DNA TGCAGCGTTGAAGGACCAAGCCAAAGCACAGATACGCAGTATTTT.

The chain uses TRBV20-1 and TRBJ1-1, with D unclear. V was cut by 4 bases and J by 1 base, with 7 bases left in between. Germline CDR1 and CDR2: DFQATT and SNEGSKA (reference sequence). The CDR3 spans 12 residues. CDR3 in amino acids: CSATKGNTEAFF. The CDR3 bases are TGCAGTGCTACTAAGGGGAACACTGAAGCTTTCTTT.

This clonotype came up a few times. The rearrangement uses TRBV7-8 and TRBJ2-5; 9 nucleotides align to TRBD2. V was pared by 5 bases and J by 0 bases, with 7 bases of the junction left unmatched. The CDR3 is 16 amino acids. The germline V gene has CDR1 SGHVS and CDR2 FQNEAQ. Here the CDR3 reads CASSPRLAEYQETQYF. CDR3 DNA: TGTGCCAGCAGCCCCAGACTAGCGGAGTACCAAGAGACCCAGTACTTC.